This T cell receptor (beta chain) is drawn from a study of blood T cell repertoires in COVID-19. Looking at the study overall: In each case, the material was cDNA or gDNA derived from T cells, B-cell-depleted T cells, or PBMCs.

Per the study methods: Reference gene primer amplification in the assay estimated nucleated cell counts. Sequenced by immunoSEQ multiplex PCR; TCRdb stores in-frame clones only, minus some. Clonal size and the V and J genes are those of that table, whereas D and trimming came from the DNA. The table lists 15,000 to 20,000 clones, about three quarters of them singletons. The sequence derives from a man in his sixties with acute or convalescent COVID-19. The specimen sequenced was peripheral blood.

CDR3 region: CASSEGGGTGNTIYF. The CDR3, as DNA: TGTGCCAGCAGTGAAGGCGGGGGAACGGGAAACACCATATATTTT. The chain combines TRBV2 with TRBJ1-3; maybe TRBD1 (5 bases). The V gene's germline CDR1 is SNHLY and CDR2 FYNNEI. Between the trimmed V and J ends, which lost 1 base and 4 bases, there was a span of 11 bases. This CDR3 has 15 residues.